Below, 12 T cell receptor beta chains from the same sample are listed, as sequenced in a study of cytomegalovirus exposure and HLA in healthy donors. Primers included in the PCR were 60 Vbeta and 13 Jbeta primers. The data were produced by immunoSEQ multiplex PCR, yet TCRdb's version contains in-frame clones alone and is incomplete. The data contain 140,000 or so clones, more than 70% of them singletons. Specimen: PBMCs. The receptors come from a woman between 35 and 50 years old in good health and CMV-seronegative.

A remark on this clone: The identical CDR3 is also encoded by other nucleotide sequences in the sample. This sequence joins TRBV18 and TRBJ1-1, with 7 bases fitting TRBD1. J lost 3 bases, V lost 1 base, and 5 bases had no gene match. This CDR3 comprises 15 residues. Germline CDR1 reads KGHSH; CDR2 reads LQKENI. The CDR3 region has the DNA TGTGCCAGCTCACCACAGGGGGCTGGGGACACTGAAGCTTTCTTT. Residues: CASSPQGAGDTEAFF.

J is TRBJ1-3 and V is TRBV7-9; D remains ambiguous. The length of the CDR3 is 14 residues. V was trimmed by 6 bases and J by 3 bases, leaving 12 bases between them. Per germline, CDR1 SEHNR and CDR2 FQNEAQ (reference sequence). CDR3 region: CASRYREIGNTIYF. The CDR3 DNA is TGTGCCAGCAGATACCGGGAGATTGGAAACACCATATATTTT.

This chain joins TRBV6-4 and TRBJ1-2; 8 nucleotides match TRBD1. Germline assignment: CDR1 MRHNA and CDR2 SNTAGT. CDR3 size: 12 residues. V lost 4 bases and J lost 6; bases outside the gene matches: 1. This CDR3 reads CASSAGGDGYTF. Written as DNA, the CDR3 is TGTGCCAGCAGTGCAGGGGGCGATGGCTACACCTTC.

V usage is TRBV18 and J usage is TRBJ2-7; 7 nucleotides line up with TRBD2. This CDR3 is built from 15 residues. CDR1 is KGHSH and CDR2 is LQKENI in the germline V gene. After removal of 0 bases from V and 4 bases from J, the junction contained 6 bases not matched to a gene. In DNA, the CDR3 is TGTGCCAGCTCACCACCCAGCGGGAAGGGTTACGAGCAGTACTTC. It yields the protein CASSPPSGKGYEQYF.

There are a few counts of this clone. This rearrangement joins TRBV5-4 to TRBJ2-7; the match to TRBD1 covers 9 bases. V shed 2 bases, J shed 7 bases, and the junction held 7 bases outside the gene matches. The CDR3 consists of 14 residues. In germline, CDR1 is SGHNT, CDR2 YYREEE (reference sequence). The CDR3: CASSFGTGLDEQYF. Here the CDR3 DNA reads TGTGCCAGCAGCTTCGGGACAGGGTTGGATGAGCAGTACTTC.

DNA for the CDR3: TGTGCCAGCAGCAAAAAAACCGCCAGGGGTAGGGACGAGCAGTACTTC. Protein sequence: CASSKKTARGRDEQYF. The V and J genes are TRBV28 and TRBJ2-7, with D possibly TRBD1 on 6 matching bases. Germline V gives CDR1 MDHEN, CDR2 SYDVKM. V lost 6 bases and J 5 bases, leaving 23 bases between the germline ends. CDR3 size: 16 residues.

The chain recombines TRBV28 with TRBJ1-2; D possibly corresponds to TRBD1 (6 bases). The CDR3 covers 14 residues. Trimming shortened V by 5 bases and J by 4 bases, and 14 bases separated the two germline ends. The germline V gene encodes CDR1 MDHEN and CDR2 SYDVKM. The CDR3 here is CASSPGQLGYGYTF. CDR3 sequence (DNA): TGTGCCAGCAGTCCCGGACAGCTAGGCTATGGCTACACCTTC.

The gene calls are TRBV10-1 and TRBJ2-2; 9 positions agree with TRBD1. CDR3 length: 16 amino acids. With 6 bases clipped from V and 0 bases from J, the junction kept 5 bases outside the gene matches. The germline CDR1 and CDR2 sequences are WNHNN and SYGVQD (reference sequence). As DNA, the CDR3 is TGCGCCAGCAGGGGACAGGGAACGGCGAACACCGGGGAGCTGTTTTTT. As protein: CASRGQGTANTGELFF.

The CDR3 region is CASPRGKGSSYNEQFF. The CDR3 DNA sequence: TGTGCCTCACCTAGGGGGAAAGGGAGCTCCTACAATGAGCAGTTCTTC. The V and J genes are TRBV28 and TRBJ2-1, with D possibly being TRBD1 (6 bases). CDR3 length: 16 residues. Germline CDR1 MDHEN, CDR2 SYDVKM. Between the trimmed V and J ends, which lost 11 bases and 0 bases, there was a span of 20 bases.

This chain links TRBV5-4 with TRBJ2-3; no definite D call. From germline, CDR1 is SGHNT and CDR2 YYREEE (reference sequence). The CDR3 sequence is 14 residues long. V shed 0 bases and J shed 3 bases, with 8 bases lying between them. CDR3 nucleotides: TGTGCCAGCAGCTTGGTTTCTAGTACAGATACGCAGTATTTT. Its translation is CASSLVSSTDTQYF.

The chain joins TRBV5-1 to TRBJ2-5; D unresolved. Germline V gene sequence: CDR1 SGHRS, CDR2 YFSETQ. Trimming took 2 bases from V and 5 from J, leaving 10 bases between them. The CDR3 is 13 amino acids. Here the CDR3 DNA reads TGCGCCAGCAGCTTTTCCAGTCAGGAGACCCAGTACTTC. Translated, it gives CASSFSSQETQYF.

The chain combines TRBV30 with TRBJ1-4, with 7 bases identical to TRBD1. V shed 4 bases and J 5 bases; nucleotides not matched to a gene: 7. CDR1 is GTSNPN and CDR2 is SVGIG in the germline V gene (reference sequence). The CDR3 is 14 amino acids. The DNA for the CDR3 is TGTGCCTGGAAAAAACAGGGGAGCAATGAAAAACTGTTTTTT. This encodes CAWKKQGSNEKLFF.